This T cell receptor (beta chain) was observed in a study of T cell responses to AZD1222 COVID-19 vaccine. The method was immunoSEQ multiplex PCR; TCRdb's version includes in-frame clones alone and lacks a portion of them. The table lists 120,000 or so clones, about 91% of them singletons, with over 4.5% in the top ten. Trimming pared 3 bases from V and 5 bases from J, leaving 7 bases between. This CDR3 has 11 amino acids. Germline CDR1 is DFQATT and CDR2 is SNEGSKA (reference sequence). The chain has TRBV20-1 and TRBJ2-5; D gene uncertain. The clonotype originates from an adult in good health. Sequencing used peripheral blood, obtained on day 0 of AZD1222 vaccination. The CDR3 region is CSARLGETQYF. CDR3 bases: TGCAGTGCTAGGCTAGGCGAGACCCAGTACTTC.